The clone carrying this TCR beta chain occurred once. What it binds is unknown. The data were obtained in a study of OX40 agonist ivuxolimab in advanced cancers. Overall study: Anti-PD-1, anti-PD-L1 or anti-CTLA-4 therapy given earlier was allowed, and about 38% had some. The study's findings and limits: In the 0.1-3.0 mg/kg groups, partial responders showed among the lowest expansion.

This CDR3 is built from 17 residues. Trimming cost V 5 bases and J 6 bases; bases outside gene matches: 15. From germline, CDR1 is SNHLY and CDR2 FYNNEI. Assay: immunoSEQ multiplex PCR; the TCRdb copy retains only in-frame clones and omits some. The sample contains around 15,000 clones, 75% to 80% of which appear only once. Sample: CD4+ or CD8+ T cells sorted from blood, taken in a trial of the OX40 agonist ivuxolimab. The receptor was derived from an adult with an advanced solid tumor such as melanoma, head and neck, liver or kidney cancer. The chain employs TRBV2 and TRBJ2-2; 7 positions agree with TRBD1. The CDR3 sequence is CASSRGYRGEIPGELFF. The DNA for the CDR3 is TGTGCCAGCAGTCGAGGGTACAGGGGTGAAATTCCCGGGGAGCTGTTTTTT.